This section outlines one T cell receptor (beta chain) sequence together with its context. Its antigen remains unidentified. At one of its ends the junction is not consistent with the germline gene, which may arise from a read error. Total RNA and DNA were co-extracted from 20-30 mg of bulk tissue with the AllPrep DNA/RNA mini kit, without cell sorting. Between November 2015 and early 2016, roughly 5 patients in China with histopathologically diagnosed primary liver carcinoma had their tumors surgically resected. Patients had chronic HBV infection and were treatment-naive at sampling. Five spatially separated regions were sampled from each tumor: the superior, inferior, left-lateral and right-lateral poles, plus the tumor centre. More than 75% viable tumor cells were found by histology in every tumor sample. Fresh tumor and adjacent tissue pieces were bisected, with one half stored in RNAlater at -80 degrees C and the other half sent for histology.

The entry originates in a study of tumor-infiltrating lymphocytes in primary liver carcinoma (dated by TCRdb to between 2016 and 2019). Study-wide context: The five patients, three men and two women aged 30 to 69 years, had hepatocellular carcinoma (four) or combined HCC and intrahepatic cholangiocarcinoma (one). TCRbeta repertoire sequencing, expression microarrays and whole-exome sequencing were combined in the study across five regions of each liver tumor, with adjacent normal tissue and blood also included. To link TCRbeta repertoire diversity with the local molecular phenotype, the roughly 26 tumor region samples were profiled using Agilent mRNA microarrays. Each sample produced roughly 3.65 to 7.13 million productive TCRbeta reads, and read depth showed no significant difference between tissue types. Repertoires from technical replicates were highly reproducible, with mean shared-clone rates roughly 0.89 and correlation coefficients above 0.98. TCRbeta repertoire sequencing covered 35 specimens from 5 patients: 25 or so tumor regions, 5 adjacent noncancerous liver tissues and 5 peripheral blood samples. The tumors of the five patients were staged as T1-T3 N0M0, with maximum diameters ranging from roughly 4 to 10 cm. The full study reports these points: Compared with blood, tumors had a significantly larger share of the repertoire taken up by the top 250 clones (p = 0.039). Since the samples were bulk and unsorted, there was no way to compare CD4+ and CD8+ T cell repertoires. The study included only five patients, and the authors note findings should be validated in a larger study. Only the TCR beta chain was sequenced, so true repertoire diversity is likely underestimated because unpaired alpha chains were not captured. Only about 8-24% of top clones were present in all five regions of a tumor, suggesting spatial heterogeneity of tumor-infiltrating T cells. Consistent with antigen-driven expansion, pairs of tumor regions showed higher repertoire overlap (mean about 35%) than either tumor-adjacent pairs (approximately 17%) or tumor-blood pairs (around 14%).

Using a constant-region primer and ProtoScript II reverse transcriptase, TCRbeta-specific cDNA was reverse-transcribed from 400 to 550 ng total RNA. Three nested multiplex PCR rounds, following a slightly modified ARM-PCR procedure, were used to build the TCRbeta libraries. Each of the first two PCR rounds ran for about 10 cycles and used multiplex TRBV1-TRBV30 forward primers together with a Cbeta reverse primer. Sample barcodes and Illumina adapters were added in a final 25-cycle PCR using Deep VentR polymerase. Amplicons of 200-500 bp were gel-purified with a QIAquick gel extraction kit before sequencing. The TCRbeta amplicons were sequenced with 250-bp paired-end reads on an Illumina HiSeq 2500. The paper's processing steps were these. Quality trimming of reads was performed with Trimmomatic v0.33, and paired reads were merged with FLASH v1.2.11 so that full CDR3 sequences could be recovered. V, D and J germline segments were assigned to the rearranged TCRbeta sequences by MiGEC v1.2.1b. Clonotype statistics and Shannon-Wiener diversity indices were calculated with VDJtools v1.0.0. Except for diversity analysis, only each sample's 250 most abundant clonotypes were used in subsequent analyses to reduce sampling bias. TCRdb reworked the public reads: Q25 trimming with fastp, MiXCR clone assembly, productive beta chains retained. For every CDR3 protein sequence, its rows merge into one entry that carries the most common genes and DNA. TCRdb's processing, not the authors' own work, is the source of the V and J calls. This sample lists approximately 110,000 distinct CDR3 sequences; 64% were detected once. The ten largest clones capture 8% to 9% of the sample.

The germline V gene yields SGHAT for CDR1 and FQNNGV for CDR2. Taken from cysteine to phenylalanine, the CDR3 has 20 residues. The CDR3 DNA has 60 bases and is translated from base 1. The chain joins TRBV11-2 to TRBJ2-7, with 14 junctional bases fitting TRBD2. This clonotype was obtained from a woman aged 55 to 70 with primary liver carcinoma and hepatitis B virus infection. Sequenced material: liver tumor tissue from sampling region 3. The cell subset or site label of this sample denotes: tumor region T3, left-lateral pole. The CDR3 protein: CANSLRARGLAGVGAYEQYF. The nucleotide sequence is TGTGCCAACAGCTTAAGGGCCCGGGGACTAGCGGGAGTTGGAGCCTACGAGCAGTACTTC.